This T cell receptor beta chain was documented in a study of identical twins. Each CDR3 protein gets one entry after TCRdb re-called the 5' RACE reads with MiXCR. The sample lists more than 200,000 distinct CDR3 sequences, roughly a tenth occurring once. Germline V gives CDR1 MNHNS, CDR2 SASEGT. This CDR3 contains 15 residues. V was pared by 4 bases and J by 1 base, with 4 bases of the junction left unmatched. The sequenced sample consisted of memory (CD45RO+) T cells sorted from blood. This rearrangement joins TRBV6-1 to TRBJ2-5; 9 bases line up with TRBD2. The receptor's source is a woman between 18 and 29 years old in good health. CDR3 region: CASSGGLAAQETQYF. CDR3 in DNA: TGTGCCAGCAGTGGGGGACTAGCTGCCCAAGAGACCCAGTACTTC.